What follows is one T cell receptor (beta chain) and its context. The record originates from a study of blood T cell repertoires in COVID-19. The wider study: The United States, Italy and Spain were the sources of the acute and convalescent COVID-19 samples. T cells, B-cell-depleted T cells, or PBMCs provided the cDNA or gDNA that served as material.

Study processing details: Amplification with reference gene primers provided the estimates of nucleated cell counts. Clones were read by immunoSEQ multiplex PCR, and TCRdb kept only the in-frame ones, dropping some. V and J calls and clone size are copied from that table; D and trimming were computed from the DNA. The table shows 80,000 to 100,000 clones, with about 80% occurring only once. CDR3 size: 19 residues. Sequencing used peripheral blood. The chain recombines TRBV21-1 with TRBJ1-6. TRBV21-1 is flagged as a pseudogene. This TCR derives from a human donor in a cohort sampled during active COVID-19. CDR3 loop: CASSKALEGKWSYNSPLHF. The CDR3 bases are TGTGCCAGCAGCAAAGCGCTGGAGGGGAAATGGTCCTATAATTCACCCCTCCACTTT.